This TCR beta chain was sequenced in a study of T cells in Graves' hyperthyroidism and ophthalmopathy. Study details: It was at initial diagnosis, before any treatment, that peripheral blood was collected. General study findings and limits: The model predicted ophthalmopathy a median 6.5 months before onset.

In patients aged 18 to 65, hyperthyroidism was newly diagnosed, with duration under 2 months. Used for diagnoses were clinical symptoms, serum thyroxine and TRAb, thyroid ultrasound and orbital computed tomography. This clonotype was counted many times. Antigen specificity is unknown. Per germline, CDR1 MNHEY and CDR2 SMNVEV (reference sequence). There are 16 residues in the CDR3. V gave up 3 bases and J gave up 4 bases; unmatched junction bases: 5. Amplification of TCR beta CDR3 regions used RNA as the template. TCR CDR3 underwent first-round RT-PCR with the HTBI primer set. TCRdb processed the multiplex PCR reads anew with MiXCR; each CDR3 protein has one entry. This table holds approximately 640,000 distinct CDR3 sequences, 15% to 20% found once.

Sequenced sample: blood. The rearrangement joins TRBV27 to TRBJ1-4; the match to TRBD1 covers 10 bases. The TCR originated in a man aged 50 to 60 with Graves' hyperthyroidism. Here the CDR3 reads CASSLTTGGFNEKLFF. The CDR3 DNA is TGTGCCAGCAGTTTGACGACAGGGGGCTTTAATGAAAAACTGTTTTTT.